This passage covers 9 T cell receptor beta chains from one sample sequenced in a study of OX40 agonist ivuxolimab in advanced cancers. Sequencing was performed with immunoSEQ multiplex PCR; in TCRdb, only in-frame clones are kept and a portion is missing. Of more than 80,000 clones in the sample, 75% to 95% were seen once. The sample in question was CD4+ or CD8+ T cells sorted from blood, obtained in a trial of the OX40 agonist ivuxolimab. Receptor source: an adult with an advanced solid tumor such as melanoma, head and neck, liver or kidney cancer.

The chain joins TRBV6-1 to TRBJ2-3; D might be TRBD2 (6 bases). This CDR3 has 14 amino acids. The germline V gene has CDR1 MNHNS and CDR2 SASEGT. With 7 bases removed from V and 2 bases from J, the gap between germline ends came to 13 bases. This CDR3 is CASKVVADTDTQYF. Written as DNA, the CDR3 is TGTGCCAGCAAGGTGGTAGCGGACACAGATACGCAGTATTTT.

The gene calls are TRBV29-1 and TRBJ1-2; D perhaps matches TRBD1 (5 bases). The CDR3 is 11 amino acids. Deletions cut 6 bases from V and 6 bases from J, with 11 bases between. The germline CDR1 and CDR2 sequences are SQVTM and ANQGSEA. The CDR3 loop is CSVGEGNGYTF. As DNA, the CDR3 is TGCAGCGTAGGGGAAGGGAATGGCTACACCTTC.

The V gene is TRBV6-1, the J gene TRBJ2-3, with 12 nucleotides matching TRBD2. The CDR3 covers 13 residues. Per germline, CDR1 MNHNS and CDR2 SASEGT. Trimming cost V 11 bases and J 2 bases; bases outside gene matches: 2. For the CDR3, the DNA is TGTGCCGGACTAGCGGGAAACACAGATACGCAGTATTTT. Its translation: CAGLAGNTDTQYF.

The CDR3 DNA reads as TGCAGCGTTGCAGCGGGGGGGAGCACAGATACGCAGTATTTT. Amino acid sequence: CSVAAGGSTDTQYF. The gene calls are TRBV29-1 and TRBJ2-3; 10 bases map to TRBD2. From germline, CDR1 is SQVTM and CDR2 ANQGSEA. J lost 0 bases, V lost 4 bases, and 1 base had no gene match. The CDR3 has 14 amino acids.

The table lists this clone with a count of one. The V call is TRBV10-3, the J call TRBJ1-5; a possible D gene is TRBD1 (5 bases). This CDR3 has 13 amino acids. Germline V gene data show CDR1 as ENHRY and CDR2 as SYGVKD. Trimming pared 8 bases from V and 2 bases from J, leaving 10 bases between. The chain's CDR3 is CAIGRDGNQPQHF. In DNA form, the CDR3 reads TGTGCCATCGGCCGGGACGGCAATCAGCCCCAGCATTTT.

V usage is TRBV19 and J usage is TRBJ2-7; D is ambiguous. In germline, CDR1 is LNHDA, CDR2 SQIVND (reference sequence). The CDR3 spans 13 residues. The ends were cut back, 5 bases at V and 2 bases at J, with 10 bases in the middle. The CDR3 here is CASSRLVPYEQYF. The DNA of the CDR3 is TGTGCCAGTAGTCGACTGGTCCCCTACGAGCAGTACTTC.

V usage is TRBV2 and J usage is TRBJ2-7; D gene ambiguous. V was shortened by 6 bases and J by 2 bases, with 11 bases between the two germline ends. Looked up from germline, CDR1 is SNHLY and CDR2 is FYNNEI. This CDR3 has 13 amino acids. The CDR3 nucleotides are TGTGCCAGCAGCGACCCGGGCACCTACGAGCAGTACTTC. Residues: CASSDPGTYEQYF.

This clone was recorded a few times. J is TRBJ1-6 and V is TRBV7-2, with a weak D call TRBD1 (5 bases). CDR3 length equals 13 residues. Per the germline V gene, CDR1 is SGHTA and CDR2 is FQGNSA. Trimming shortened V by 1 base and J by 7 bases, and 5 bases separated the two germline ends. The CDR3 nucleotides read TGTGCCAGCAGCTTAGAGGGGAATTCACCCCTCCACTTT. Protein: CASSLEGNSPLHF.

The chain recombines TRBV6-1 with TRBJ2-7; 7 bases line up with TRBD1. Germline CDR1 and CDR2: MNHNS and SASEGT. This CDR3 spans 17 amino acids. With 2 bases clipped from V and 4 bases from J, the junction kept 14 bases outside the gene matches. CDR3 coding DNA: TGTGCCAGCAGTGAAACCCTCAAGGGGGCAAATATATACGAGCAGTACTTC. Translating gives CASSETLKGANIYEQYF.